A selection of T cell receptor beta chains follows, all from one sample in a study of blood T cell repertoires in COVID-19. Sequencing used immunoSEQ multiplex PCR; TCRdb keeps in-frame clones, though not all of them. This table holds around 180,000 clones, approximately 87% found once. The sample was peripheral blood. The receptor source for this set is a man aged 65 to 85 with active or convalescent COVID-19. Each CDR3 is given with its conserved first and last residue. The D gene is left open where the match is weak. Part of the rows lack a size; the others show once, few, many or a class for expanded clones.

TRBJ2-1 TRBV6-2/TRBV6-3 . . TGTGCCAGCAGTTACCACAACAGGGCAGGCTACAATGAGCAGTTCTTC CASSYHNRAGYNEQFF
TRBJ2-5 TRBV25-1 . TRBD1 TGTGCCAGCAGTGATGAGTGGACAGGGGCTGGAGAGACCCAGTACTTC CASSDEWTGAGETQYF
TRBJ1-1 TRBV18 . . TGTGCCAGCTCACCACTCGGGAACTTGGACACTGAAGCTTTCTTT CASSPLGNLDTEAFF
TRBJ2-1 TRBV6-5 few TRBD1 TGTGCCAGCAGTTCCTCCGGGACAGGGATCAATGAGCAGTTCTTC CASSSSGTGINEQFF
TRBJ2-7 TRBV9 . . TGTGCCAGCAGCGTAGCGGAAGGGGTGCGTCAGGGCGAGCAGTACTTC CASSVAEGVRQGEQYF
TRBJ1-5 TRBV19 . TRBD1 TGTGCCAGTCACCCGGGACAGGGGTTGCGGGGCAATCAGCCCCAGCATTTT CASHPGQGLRGNQPQHF
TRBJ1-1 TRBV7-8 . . TGTGCCAGCAGCCAGGGCGGGGTGGACACTGAAGCTTTCTTT CASSQGGVDTEAFF
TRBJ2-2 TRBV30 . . TGTGCCTGGAGACACAGGGTAAACACCGGGGAGCTGTTTTTT CAWRHRVNTGELFF
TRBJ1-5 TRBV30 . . TGTGCCTGGACCCGTACGCTAAATCAGCCCCAGCATTTT CAWTRTLNQPQHF
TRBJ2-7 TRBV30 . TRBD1 TGTGCCTGGAGACCGCGGACAGGGGCCCTTATGTTACCAATCTTC CAWRPRTGALMLPIF
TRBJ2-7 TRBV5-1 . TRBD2 TGCGCCAGCAGCACTTCCCCGGGGGGTTTTGGCGAGCAGTACTTC CASSTSPGGFGEQYF
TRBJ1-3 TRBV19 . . TGTGCCAGTAGTTCAACAGGGTCCTCTGGAAACACCATATATTTT CASSSTGSSGNTIYF
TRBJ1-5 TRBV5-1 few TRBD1 TGCGCCAGCAGCACCGGGACAGGGGGCATTCAGCCCCAGCATTTT CASSTGTGGIQPQHF
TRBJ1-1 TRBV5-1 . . TGCGCCAGCAGCTGGCAGGGGCGGCCTGAAGCTTTCTTT CASSWQGRPEAFF
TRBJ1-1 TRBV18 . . TGTGCCAGCTCACCACGTCTTGAGTTGAACACTGAAGCTTTCTTT CASSPRLELNTEAFF